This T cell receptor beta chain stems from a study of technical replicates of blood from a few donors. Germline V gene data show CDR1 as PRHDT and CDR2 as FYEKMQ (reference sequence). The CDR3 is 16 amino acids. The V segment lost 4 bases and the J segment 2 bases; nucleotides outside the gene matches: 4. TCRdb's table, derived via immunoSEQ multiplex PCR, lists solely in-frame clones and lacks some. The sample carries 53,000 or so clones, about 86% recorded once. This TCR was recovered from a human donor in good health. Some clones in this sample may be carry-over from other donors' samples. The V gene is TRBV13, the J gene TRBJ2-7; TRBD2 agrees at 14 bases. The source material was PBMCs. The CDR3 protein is CASSSRTSGRPYEQYF. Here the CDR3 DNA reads TGTGCCAGCAGCTCCCGGACTAGCGGGAGGCCCTACGAGCAGTACTTC.